The present T cell receptor beta chain was sequenced within a study of cytomegalovirus exposure and HLA in healthy donors. This table comes from immunoSEQ multiplex PCR, and its TCRdb copy is limited to in-frame clones, with some not included. The sample comprises around 150,000 clones, 95% to 96% of which are singletons, and more than 0.7% rests with the top ten. J gave up 2 bases and V 5 bases, and 11 bases lay outside the gene matches. The V gene's germline CDR1 is SEHNR and CDR2 FQNEAQ (reference sequence). CDR3 length equals 16 residues. The TCR comes from a woman aged 18-29 years in good health and CMV-seronegative. The rearrangement joins TRBV7-9 to TRBJ2-7; TRBD1 aligns across 8 bases. The sample taken for sequencing was PBMCs. The CDR3 protein is CASSTNRDRLPYEQYF. The CDR3 DNA sequence: TGTGCCAGCAGCACGAATAGGGACAGGCTACCCTACGAGCAGTACTTC.